Listed below are T cell receptor beta chains from one sample, sequenced in a study of cytomegalovirus exposure and HLA in healthy donors. TCRdb keeps only in-frame clones here, not all; method: immunoSEQ multiplex PCR. This sample has about 71,000 clones, with 70% found just once. Sequencing was done on a sample of PBMCs. The receptors originated from a woman in her forties or fifties in good health and CMV-seropositive. CDR3s include the opening cysteine and the closing phenylalanine or tryptophan. Each record gives: clone size, J gene, V gene, D gene, CDR3 DNA, CDR3 protein. The D gene is left open where the match is weak. A clone size is listed for some rows: how often the clone was seen (once, few, many), or a class if it is expanded.

>.|TRBJ1-3|TRBV5-1|TRBD1
TGCGCCAGCAGCGGAGGACAGGCCGCTGGAAACACCATATATTTT
CASSGGQAAGNTIYF
>.|TRBJ2-2|TRBV6-5|TRBD1
TGTGCCAGCAGGAGAACAGGGGAAGCCGGGGAGCTGTTTTTT
CASRRTGEAGELFF
>.|TRBJ1-2|TRBV7-3|.
TGTGCCAGCAGCCTCAATCCCCGGACAGCCAGCACCTTC
CASSLNPRTASTF
>.|TRBJ1-1|TRBV7-9|.
TGTGCCAGCAGCTTATATTCGGGAGGGAACACTGAAGCTTTCTTT
CASSLYSGGNTEAFF
>.|TRBJ2-1|TRBV9|TRBD2
TGTGCCAGCAGCGCAGCTAGCGGGGGTAGCTATGAGCAGTTCTTC
CASSAASGGSYEQFF
>.|TRBJ1-6|TRBV15|TRBD1
TGTGCCACCAGCTGGGACAGGGGGATCACTTCACCCCTCCACTTT
CATSWDRGITSPLHF
>.|TRBJ2-7|TRBV5-1|.
TGCGCCAGCAGCTTGGATGGGGCATACGAGCAGTACTTC
CASSLDGAYEQYF
>.|TRBJ1-1|TRBV5-8|.
TGTGCCAGCAGCTTGGTTCTGCCGGGGAACACTGAAGCTTTCTTT
CASSLVLPGNTEAFF
>once|TRBJ2-7|TRBV6-6|.
TGTGCCAGCGCCTCTCAGGGGACCACCTACGAGCAGTACTTC
CASASQGTTYEQYF
>.|TRBJ2-7|TRBV7-6|TRBD2
TGTGCCAGCAGCCGGACCGGGACTAGCGGGACGAGCGAGCAGTACTTC
CASSRTGTSGTSEQYF
>.|TRBJ2-1|TRBV7-9|.
TGTGCCAGCACCAACCAGGTGGCAAAAGCCGGCAATGAGCAGTTCTTC
CASTNQVAKAGNEQFF
>few|TRBJ2-1|TRBV11-3|TRBD1
TGTGCCAGCAGCTTAGCCGGACAGGGCTCCTACAATGAGCAGTTCTTC
CASSLAGQGSYNEQFF
>.|TRBJ2-2|TRBV11-3|.
TGTGCCAGCAGCTTAGACGGCGGGATTAGCGGGGAGCTGTTTTTT
CASSLDGGISGELFF
>few|TRBJ2-5|TRBV28|TRBD2
TGTGCCAGCAGTCCAATTCCTAGCGGGAAAGAGACCCAGTACTTC
CASSPIPSGKETQYF
>.|TRBJ2-1|TRBV10-3|TRBD2
TGTGCCATAGGGACTAGCGGGGGGTTCCACAATGAGCAGTTCTTC
CAIGTSGGFHNEQFF